The 2 T cell receptor beta chains given below trace back to one sample, sequenced in a study of T cell responses to AZD1222 COVID-19 vaccine. Sequenced by immunoSEQ multiplex PCR; TCRdb stores in-frame clones only, minus some. The sample lists 150,000 to 200,000 clones, roughly 91% occurring once. Specimen: peripheral blood, collected 28 days after the second AZD1222 dose. The receptor source for this set is an adult who received the AZD1222 COVID-19 vaccine.

V usage is TRBV11-2 and J usage is TRBJ2-1; 8 bases line up with TRBD2. This CDR3 has 14 residues. Germline values: CDR1 SGHAT, CDR2 FQNNGV. The V and J ends lost 3 bases and 7 bases, in that order; junction bases with no gene match: 5. CDR3 nucleotide sequence: TGTGCCAGCAGCTTCGGACTAGCCCGAAATGAGCAGTTCTTC. Encoded protein: CASSFGLARNEQFF.

The count of this clone is one. The chain uses TRBV21-1 and TRBJ2-3; the DNA was not compared with TRBD1, the D call given in the table. TRBV21-1 is annotated as a pseudogene. This CDR3 is 15 amino acids long. CDR3 sequence (DNA): TGTGCCAGCACCCCTTACAGGGTCGGCACAGATACGCAGTATTTT. Residues: CASTPYRVGTDTQYF.